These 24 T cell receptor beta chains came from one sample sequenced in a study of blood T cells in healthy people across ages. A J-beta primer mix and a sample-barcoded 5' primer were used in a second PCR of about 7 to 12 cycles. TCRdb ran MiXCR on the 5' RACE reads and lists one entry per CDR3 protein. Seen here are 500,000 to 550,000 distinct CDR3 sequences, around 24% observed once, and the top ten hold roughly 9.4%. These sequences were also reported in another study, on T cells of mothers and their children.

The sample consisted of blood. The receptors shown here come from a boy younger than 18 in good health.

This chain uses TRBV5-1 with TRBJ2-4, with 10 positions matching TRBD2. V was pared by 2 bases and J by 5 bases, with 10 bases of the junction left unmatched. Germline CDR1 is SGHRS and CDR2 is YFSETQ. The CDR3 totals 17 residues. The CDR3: CASSFEWVAGGENIQYF. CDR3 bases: TGCGCCAGCAGCTTCGAATGGGTAGCGGGGGGTGAAAACATTCAGTACTTC.

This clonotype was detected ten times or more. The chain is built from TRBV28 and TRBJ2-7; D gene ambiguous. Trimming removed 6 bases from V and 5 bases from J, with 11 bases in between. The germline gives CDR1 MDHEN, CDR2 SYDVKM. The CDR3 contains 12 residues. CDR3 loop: CASSFPSNEQYF. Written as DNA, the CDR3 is TGTGCCAGCAGCTTCCCGTCCAACGAGCAGTACTTC.

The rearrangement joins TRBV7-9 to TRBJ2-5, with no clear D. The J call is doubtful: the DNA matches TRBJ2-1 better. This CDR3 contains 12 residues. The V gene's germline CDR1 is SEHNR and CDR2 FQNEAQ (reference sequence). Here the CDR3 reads CASSSSGAEQFF. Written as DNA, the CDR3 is TGTGCCAGCAGCTCCAGTGGTGCTGAGCAGTTCTTC.

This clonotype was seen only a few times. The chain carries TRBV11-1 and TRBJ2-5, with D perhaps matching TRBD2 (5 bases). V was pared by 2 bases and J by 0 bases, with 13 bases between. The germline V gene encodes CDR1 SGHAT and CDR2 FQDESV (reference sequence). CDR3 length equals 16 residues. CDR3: CASSLRRTRYQETQYF. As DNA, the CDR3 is TGTGCCAGCAGCTTAAGGAGGACCAGGTACCAAGAGACCCAGTACTTC.

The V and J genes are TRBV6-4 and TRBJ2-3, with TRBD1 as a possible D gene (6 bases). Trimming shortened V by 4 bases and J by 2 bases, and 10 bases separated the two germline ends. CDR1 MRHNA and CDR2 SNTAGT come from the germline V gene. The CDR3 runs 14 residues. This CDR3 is CASSGGRSTDTQYF. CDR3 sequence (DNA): TGTGCCAGCAGTGGGGGGCGCTCCACAGATACGCAGTATTTT.

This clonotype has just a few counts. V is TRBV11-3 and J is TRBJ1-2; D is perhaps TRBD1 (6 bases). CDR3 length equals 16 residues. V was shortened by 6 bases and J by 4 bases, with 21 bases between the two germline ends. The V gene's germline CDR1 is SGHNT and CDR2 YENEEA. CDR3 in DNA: TGTGCCAGCAGTTACCCTACTGTGACAGGCCCCTATGGCTACACCTTC. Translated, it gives CASSYPTVTGPYGYTF.

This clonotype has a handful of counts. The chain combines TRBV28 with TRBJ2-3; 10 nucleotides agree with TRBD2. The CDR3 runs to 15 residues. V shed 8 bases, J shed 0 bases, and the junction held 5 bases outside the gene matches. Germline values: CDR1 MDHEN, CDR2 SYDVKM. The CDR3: CASETSGVSTDTQYF. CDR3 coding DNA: TGTGCCAGCGAAACTAGCGGGGTTAGCACAGATACGCAGTATTTT.

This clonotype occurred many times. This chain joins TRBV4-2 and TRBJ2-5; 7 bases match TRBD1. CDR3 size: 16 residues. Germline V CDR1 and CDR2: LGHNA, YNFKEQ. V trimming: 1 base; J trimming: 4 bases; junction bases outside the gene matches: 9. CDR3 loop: CASSQGLQGYGETQYF. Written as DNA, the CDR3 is TGTGCCAGCAGCCAAGGATTACAGGGGTATGGAGAGACCCAGTACTTC.

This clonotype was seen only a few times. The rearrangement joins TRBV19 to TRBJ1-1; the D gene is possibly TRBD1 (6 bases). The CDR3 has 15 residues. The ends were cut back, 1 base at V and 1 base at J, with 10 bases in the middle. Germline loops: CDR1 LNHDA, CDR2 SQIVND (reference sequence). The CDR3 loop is CASSIAQGKNTEAFF. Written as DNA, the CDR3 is TGTGCCAGTAGTATAGCGCAGGGGAAGAACACTGAAGCTTTCTTT.

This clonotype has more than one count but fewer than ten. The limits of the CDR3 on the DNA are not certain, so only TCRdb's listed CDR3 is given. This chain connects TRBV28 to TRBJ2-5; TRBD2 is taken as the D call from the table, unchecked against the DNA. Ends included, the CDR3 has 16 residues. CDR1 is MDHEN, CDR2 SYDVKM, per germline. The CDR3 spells CASSPYVASGSQTRYF.

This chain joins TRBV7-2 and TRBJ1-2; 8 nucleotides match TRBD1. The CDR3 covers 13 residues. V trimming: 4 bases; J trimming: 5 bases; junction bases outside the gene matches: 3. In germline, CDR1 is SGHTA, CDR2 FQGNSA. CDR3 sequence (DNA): TGTGCCAGCAGCTCAAGGACAGGGTATGGCTACACCTTC. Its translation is CASSSRTGYGYTF. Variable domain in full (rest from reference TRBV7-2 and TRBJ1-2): GAGVSQSPSNKVTEKGKDVELRCDPISGHTALYWYRQSLGQGLEFLIYFQGNSAPDKSGLPSDRFSAERTGGSVSTLTIQRTQQEDSAVYLCASSSRTGYGYTFGSGTRLTVV.

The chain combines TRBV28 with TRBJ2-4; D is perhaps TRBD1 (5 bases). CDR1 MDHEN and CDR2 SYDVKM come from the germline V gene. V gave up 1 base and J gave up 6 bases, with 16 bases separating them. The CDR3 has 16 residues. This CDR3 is CASSLFWQGVSNIQYF. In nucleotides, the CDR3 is TGTGCCAGCAGTTTATTTTGGCAGGGTGTCTCAAACATTCAGTACTTC.

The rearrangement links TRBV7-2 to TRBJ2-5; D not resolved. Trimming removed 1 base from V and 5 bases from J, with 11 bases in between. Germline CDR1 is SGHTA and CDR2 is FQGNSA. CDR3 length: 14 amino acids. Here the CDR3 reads CASSLELVRETQYF. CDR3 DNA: TGTGCCAGCAGCTTAGAGCTGGTCAGGGAGACCCAGTACTTC. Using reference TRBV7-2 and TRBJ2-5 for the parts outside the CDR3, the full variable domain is GAGVSQSPSNKVTEKGKDVELRCDPISGHTALYWYRQSLGQGLEFLIYFQGNSAPDKSGLPSDRFSAERTGGSVSTLTIQRTQQEDSAVYLCASSLELVRETQYFGPGTRLLVL.

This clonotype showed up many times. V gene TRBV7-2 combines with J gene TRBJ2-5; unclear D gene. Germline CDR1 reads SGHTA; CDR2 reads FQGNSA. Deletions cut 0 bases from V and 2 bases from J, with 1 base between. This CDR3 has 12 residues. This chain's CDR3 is CASSLAQETQYF. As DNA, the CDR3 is TGTGCCAGCAGCTTAGCTCAAGAGACCCAGTACTTC.

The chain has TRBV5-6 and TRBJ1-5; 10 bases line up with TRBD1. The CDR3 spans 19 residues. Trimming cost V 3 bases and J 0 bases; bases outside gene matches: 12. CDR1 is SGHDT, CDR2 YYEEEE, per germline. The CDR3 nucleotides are TGTGCCAGCAGCTCCTCCGTGGACAGGGGGACTTATAGCAATCAGCCCCAGCATTTT. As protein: CASSSSVDRGTYSNQPQHF.

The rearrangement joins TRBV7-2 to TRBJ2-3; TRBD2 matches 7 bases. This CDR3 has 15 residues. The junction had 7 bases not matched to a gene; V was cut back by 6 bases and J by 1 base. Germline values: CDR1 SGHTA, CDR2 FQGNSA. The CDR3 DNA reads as TGTGCCAGCAGTCGGGACTACTTAGGCACAGATACGCAGTATTTT. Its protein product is CASSRDYLGTDTQYF.

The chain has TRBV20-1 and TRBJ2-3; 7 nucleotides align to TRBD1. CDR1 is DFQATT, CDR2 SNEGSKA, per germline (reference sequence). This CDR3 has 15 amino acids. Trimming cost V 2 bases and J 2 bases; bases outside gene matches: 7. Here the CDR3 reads CSARLTGDPTDTQYF. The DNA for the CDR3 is TGCAGTGCTAGATTAACAGGGGATCCCACAGATACGCAGTATTTT.

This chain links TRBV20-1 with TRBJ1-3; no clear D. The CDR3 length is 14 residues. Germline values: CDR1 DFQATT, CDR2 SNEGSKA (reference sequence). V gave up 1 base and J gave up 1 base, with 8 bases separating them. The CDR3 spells CSARGILSGNTIYF. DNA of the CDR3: TGCAGTGCTAGAGGAATTCTGTCTGGAAACACCATATATTTT.

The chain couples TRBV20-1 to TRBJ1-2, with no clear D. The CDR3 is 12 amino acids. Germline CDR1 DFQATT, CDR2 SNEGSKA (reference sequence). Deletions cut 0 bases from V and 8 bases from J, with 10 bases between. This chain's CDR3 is CSAREGITGYTF. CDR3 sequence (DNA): TGCAGTGCTAGAGAGGGGATCACGGGCTACACCTTC.

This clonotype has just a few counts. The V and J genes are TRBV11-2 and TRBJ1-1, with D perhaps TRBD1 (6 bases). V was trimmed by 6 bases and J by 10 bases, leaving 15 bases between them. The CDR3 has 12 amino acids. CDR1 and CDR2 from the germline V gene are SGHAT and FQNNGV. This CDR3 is CASSPTGLGAFF. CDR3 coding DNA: TGTGCCAGCAGTCCAACAGGGTTGGGAGCTTTCTTT.

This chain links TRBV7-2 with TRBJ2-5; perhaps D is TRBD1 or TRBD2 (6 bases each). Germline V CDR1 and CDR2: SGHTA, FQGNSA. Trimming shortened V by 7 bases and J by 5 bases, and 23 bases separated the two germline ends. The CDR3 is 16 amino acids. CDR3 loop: CASTLGIWGAGETQYF. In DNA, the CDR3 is TGTGCCAGCACCCTAGGGATCTGGGGGGCAGGGGAGACCCAGTACTTC.

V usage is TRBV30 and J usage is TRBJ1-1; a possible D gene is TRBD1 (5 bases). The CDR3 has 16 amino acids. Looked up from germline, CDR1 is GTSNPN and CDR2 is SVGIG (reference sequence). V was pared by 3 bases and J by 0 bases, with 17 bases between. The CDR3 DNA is TGTGCCTGGAGCCGGGGCGTGGCGTTTATGAACACTGAAGCTTTCTTT. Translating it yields CAWSRGVAFMNTEAFF.

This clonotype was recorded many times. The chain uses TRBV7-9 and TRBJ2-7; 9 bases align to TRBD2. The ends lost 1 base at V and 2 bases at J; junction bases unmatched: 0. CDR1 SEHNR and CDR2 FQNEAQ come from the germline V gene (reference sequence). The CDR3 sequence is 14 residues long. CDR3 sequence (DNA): TGTGCCAGCAGCTTAGGACTAGCGGCCTACGAGCAGTACTTC. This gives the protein CASSLGLAAYEQYF.

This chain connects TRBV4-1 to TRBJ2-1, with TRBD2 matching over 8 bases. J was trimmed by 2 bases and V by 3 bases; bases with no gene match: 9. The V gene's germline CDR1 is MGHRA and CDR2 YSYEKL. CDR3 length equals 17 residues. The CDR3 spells CASSHDPFSGTYNEQFF. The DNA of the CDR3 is TGCGCCAGCAGCCATGACCCGTTTAGCGGGACCTACAATGAGCAGTTCTTC.